These 20 T cell receptor beta chains were all obtained from the same sample, sequenced in a study of control samples from healthy donors and cancer patients. TCRdb's copy holds only in-frame clones and misses some; the assay was immunoSEQ multiplex PCR. The sample yields fewer than 200,000 clones, approximately 94% seen once. The sample consisted of PBMCs. The receptor source for this set is a man aged 60 to 75 with colorectal cancer.

In its sample, this clone was seen once. The CDR3 sequence is CASSQKALAGGPRELFF. DNA for the CDR3: TGCGCCAGCAGCCAAAAAGCCCTGGCGGGGGGGCCGAGGGAGCTGTTTTTT. The chain couples TRBV4-1 to TRBJ2-2, with TRBD2 identical over 9 bases. Unmatched junction bases numbered 13, after V lost 2 bases and J lost 9 bases. Looked up from germline, CDR1 is MGHRA and CDR2 is YSYEKL. This CDR3 is 17 amino acids long.

The chain is built from TRBV10-3 and TRBJ1-5, with D unclear. Trimming cost V 2 bases and J 0 bases, with 5 bases left between them. Germline lookup yields CDR1 ENHRY and CDR2 SYGVKD. The CDR3 extends over 14 amino acids. CDR3 sequence (DNA): TGTGCCATCAGTGAGCCGGGTAGCAATCAGCCCCAGCATTTT. This codes for CAISEPGSNQPQHF.

The V call is TRBV15, the J call TRBJ2-6; 8 nucleotides agree with TRBD1. V lost 0 bases, J lost 0 bases, and 7 bases stayed unmatched. The CDR3 is made up of 19 amino acids. CDR1 LNHNV and CDR2 YYDKDF come from the germline V gene (reference sequence). Here the CDR3 DNA reads TGTGCCACCAGCAGAGATCTCGGGACAGGCTCCTCTGGGGCCAACGTCCTGACTTTC. Amino acids: CATSRDLGTGSSGANVLTF.

The chain recombines TRBV4-1 with TRBJ2-2, with 13 bases that match TRBD2. With 4 bases clipped from V and 2 bases from J, the junction kept 7 bases outside the gene matches. Germline lookup yields CDR1 MGHRA and CDR2 YSYEKL. The CDR3 has 18 amino acids. DNA of the CDR3: TGCGCCAGCAGCCCTCCCGGACTAGCGGGGGATAACACCGGGGAGCTGTTTTTT. Translating it yields CASSPPGLAGDNTGELFF.

The chain carries TRBV30 and TRBJ1-6; D is undetermined. CDR3 length equals 13 residues. Germline V CDR1 and CDR2: GTSNPN, SVGIG (reference sequence). V lost 1 base, J lost 5 bases, and 6 bases lay in between. The CDR3 coding sequence is TGTGCCTGGAGTGAACAAGATAATTCACCCCTCCACTTT. This encodes CAWSEQDNSPLHF.

This clone has a single count. The V gene is TRBV18, the J gene TRBJ1-5, with 7 bases matching TRBD1. With V trimmed by 4 bases and J by 4 bases, 7 bases remained unmatched. In germline, CDR1 is KGHSH, CDR2 LQKENI. The length of the CDR3 is 15 residues. The CDR3 bases are TGTGCCAGCTCACTCCGACAGGGCGGGAATCAGCCCCAGCATTTT. Translating it yields CASSLRQGGNQPQHF. The whole variable domain, filled in from reference TRBV18 and TRBJ1-5, reads NAGVMQNPRHLVRRRGQEARLRCSPMKGHSHVYWYRQLPEEGLKFMVYLQKENIIDESGMPKERFSAEFPKEGPSILRIQQVVRGDSAAYFCASSLRQGGNQPQHFGDGTRLSIL.

The chain links TRBV11-2 to TRBJ1-2; D is possibly TRBD1 (6 bases). CDR3 length equals 14 residues. Trimming removed 5 bases from V and 4 bases from J, with 14 bases in between. Germline V gene lookup returns CDR1 SGHAT and CDR2 FQNNGV. The CDR3 sequence: CASSPREGGYGYTF. The CDR3 bases are TGTGCCAGCAGCCCCAGGGAGGGGGGCTATGGCTACACCTTC.

The chain links TRBV7-2 to TRBJ2-3; 11 bases fit TRBD2. Germline assignment: CDR1 SGHTA and CDR2 FQGNSA. CDR3 length: 16 amino acids. The J segment lost 2 bases and the V segment lost 4 bases, leaving 5 bases of the junction unmatched. This CDR3 reads CASSSRLAGNTDTQYF. In DNA form, the CDR3 reads TGTGCCAGCAGCTCCCGACTAGCGGGGAACACAGATACGCAGTATTTT.

The genes are TRBV28 and TRBJ1-2, with D possibly TRBD1 on 5 matching bases. The CDR3 is 11 amino acids. Germline assignment: CDR1 MDHEN and CDR2 SYDVKM. Trimming left V 5 bases short and J 8 bases short, with 9 bases between. The CDR3 spells CASSGTRGYTF. The DNA for the CDR3 is TGTGCCAGCAGTGGGACTCGGGGCTACACCTTC.

The chain is built from TRBV7-6 and TRBJ2-2; TRBD2 matches 12 bases. CDR3 length: 15 amino acids. Germline trimming cut 5 bases from V and 5 bases from J; bases unmatched to any gene: 3. CDR1 and CDR2 (germline): SGHVS, FNYEAQ. The CDR3 reads CASSPSGGATGELFF. The CDR3, as DNA: TGTGCCAGCAGCCCTAGCGGGGGGGCAACCGGGGAGCTGTTTTTT.

A few counts support this clone. The chain has TRBV5-6 and TRBJ2-7; perhaps D is TRBD1 or TRBD2 (5 bases each). Germline-derived CDR1 and CDR2 are SGHDT and YYEEEE. Trimming pared 3 bases from V and 6 bases from J, leaving 16 bases between. CDR3 size: 14 residues. CDR3 region: CASSWMGTGSEQYF. The CDR3, as DNA: TGTGCCAGCAGCTGGATGGGGACCGGGTCCGAGCAGTACTTC.

In its sample, this clone was seen once. The chain combines TRBV28 with TRBJ2-3, with 8 positions matching TRBD2. Germline V gene data show CDR1 as MDHEN and CDR2 as SYDVKM. With 6 bases clipped from V and 1 base from J, the junction kept 3 bases outside the gene matches. The CDR3 length is 14 residues. The CDR3 sequence is CASSSGGGTDTQYF. The CDR3 DNA sequence: TGTGCCAGCAGCTCGGGGGGGGGCACAGATACGCAGTATTTT.

The CDR3 sequence is CASRTDSQIYGYTF. CDR3 DNA: TGTGCCAGTAGGACAGACAGCCAGATTTATGGCTACACCTTC. The rearrangement joins TRBV19 to TRBJ1-2; a possible D gene is TRBD1 (5 bases). This CDR3 has 14 amino acids. Trimming pared 6 bases from V and 5 bases from J, leaving 16 bases between. Germline CDR1 and CDR2: LNHDA and SQIVND (reference sequence).

V usage is TRBV5-8 and J usage is TRBJ1-5; D is unclear. V dropped 0 bases and J dropped 0 bases, with 7 bases sitting between them. The germline V gene encodes CDR1 SGHTS and CDR2 YDEGEE. The CDR3 consists of 15 residues. The CDR3 DNA is TGTGCCAGCAGCTTGGGAACCTATAGCAATCAGCCCCAGCATTTT. Amino acids: CASSLGTYSNQPQHF.

The gene calls are TRBV7-9 and TRBJ1-2, with D uncertain. CDR3 size: 15 residues. Trimming shortened V by 0 bases and J by 1 base, and 9 bases separated the two germline ends. Germline-derived CDR1 and CDR2 are SEHNR and FQNEAQ (reference sequence). The CDR3 protein is CASSLANSYNYGYTF. The CDR3 nucleotides read TGTGCCAGCAGCTTAGCGAACTCTTATAACTATGGCTACACCTTC.

V usage is TRBV27 and J usage is TRBJ2-2; D may be TRBD1 (6 bases). This CDR3 comprises 15 residues. Germline CDR1 MNHEY, CDR2 SMNVEV (reference sequence). V was shortened by 11 bases and J by 1 base, with 17 bases between the two germline ends. Written as DNA, the CDR3 is TGTGCCTCGAGGAACAGGGCGATGAACACCGGGGAGCTGTTTTTT. It translates to CASRNRAMNTGELFF.

The DNA for the CDR3 is TGTGCCAGCAGTTTACCGGGACTGGAGTGGTATTTT. It translates to CASSLPGLEWYF. The V and J genes are TRBV27 and TRBJ2-3; TRBD2 is a possible D gene (6 bases). The CDR3 contains 12 residues. V was pared by 2 bases and J by 14 bases, with 14 bases between. Germline CDR1 is MNHEY and CDR2 is SMNVEV (reference sequence).

Here the CDR3 reads CASGDFPGSNYGYTF. Here the CDR3 DNA reads TGTGCCAGCGGGGATTTCCCAGGATCTAACTATGGCTACACCTTC. The J gene is TRBJ1-2, the V gene TRBV7-9; D not certain. Germline CDR1 reads SEHNR; CDR2 reads FQNEAQ (reference sequence). The CDR3 totals 15 residues. V lost 8 bases to trimming and J lost 0 bases, with 16 bases between them.

The chain joins TRBV5-1 to TRBJ2-3, with 9 nucleotides matching TRBD1. V was clipped by 0 bases and J by 5 bases; unmatched bases: 1. CDR1 and CDR2 (germline): SGHRS, YFSETQ. CDR3 length equals 14 residues. As DNA, the CDR3 is TGCGCCAGCAGCTTGGAGGGACAGGGAGATACGCAGTATTTT. Amino acids: CASSLEGQGDTQYF. The full variable domain, completed using reference TRBV5-1 and TRBJ2-3, is KAGVTQTPRYLIKTRGQQVTLSCSPISGHRSVSWYQQTPGQGLQFLFEYFSETQRNKGNFPGRFSGRQFSNSRSEMNVSTLELGDSALYLCASSLEGQGDTQYFGPGTRLTVL.

This chain uses TRBV18 with TRBJ2-7; D not resolved. Trimming left V 5 bases short and J 5 bases short, with 13 bases between. The CDR3 has 13 residues. Germline V gene lookup returns CDR1 KGHSH and CDR2 LQKENI. The CDR3 sequence is CASSSSAWDEQYF. The CDR3 DNA is TGTGCCAGCTCATCCTCGGCCTGGGACGAGCAGTACTTC.